These 5 T cell receptor beta chains share one sample of origin, sequenced in a study of shared clonotypes between healthy human individuals. Naive CD8 cells lacked CD45RO, underwent positive selection for CCR7 and left out terminally differentiated effector memory CD45RA+ cells. TCRdb's copy holds only in-frame clones and misses some; the assay was immunoSEQ multiplex PCR. The sample lists some 1,900,000 clones, just under 95% seen once, with more than 0.9% in the top ten. Source material: naive CD8+ T cells sorted from blood. The source is a young man in good health.

The J gene is TRBJ2-3, the V gene TRBV29-1; 14 bases align to TRBD2. The CDR3 is made up of 17 amino acids. The J segment lost 1 base and the V segment lost 2 bases, leaving 5 bases of the junction unmatched. CDR1 SQVTM and CDR2 ANQGSEA come from the germline V gene. Written as DNA, the CDR3 is TGCAGCGTTGAAACGGGACTAGCGGGAGAAGGCACAGATACGCAGTATTTT. This gives the protein CSVETGLAGEGTDTQYF.

The J gene is TRBJ1-1, the V gene TRBV4-1, with no clear D. Germline assignment: CDR1 MGHRA and CDR2 YSYEKL. The V end was cut by 0 bases, the J end by 7 bases, with 12 bases between. CDR3 size: 14 residues. This CDR3 is CASSQDSNINEAFF. CDR3 DNA: TGCGCCAGCAGCCAAGACTCTAACATTAATGAAGCTTTCTTT.

J is TRBJ1-1 and V is TRBV2; D gene uncertain. This CDR3 is 14 amino acids long. The germline CDR1 and CDR2 sequences are SNHLY and FYNNEI. Trimming cost V 3 bases and J 1 base, with 9 bases left between them. In DNA, the CDR3 is TGTGCCAGCAGTGATTCCTCGGGGAACACTGAAGCTTTCTTT. This translates into CASSDSSGNTEAFF.

A single count supports this clone. V gene TRBV15 combines with J gene TRBJ2-5; D possibly corresponds to TRBD1 (7 bases). The CDR3 runs to 16 residues. V gave up 0 bases and J gave up 5 bases, with 16 bases separating them. Germline V gene data show CDR1 as LNHNV and CDR2 as YYDKDF (reference sequence). CDR3 sequence: CATSRDLEGALETQYF. CDR3 sequence (DNA): TGTGCCACCAGCAGAGATTTGGAGGGGGCGCTTGAGACCCAGTACTTC. Full variable domain (rest looked up from reference TRBV15 and TRBJ2-5): DAMVIQNPRYQVTQFGKPVTLSCSQTLNHNVMYWYQQKSSQAPKLLFHYYDKDFNNEADTPDNFQSRRPNTSFCFLDIRSPGLGDTAMYLCATSRDLEGALETQYFGPGTRLLVL.

In the case of this clone: Because the CDR3's place on the DNA is in doubt, the DNA is left out and the CDR3 is given as listed by TCRdb. The chain combines TRBV7-3 with TRBJ2-2; the table's D call, TRBD1, was not checked against the DNA. Germline V gene data show CDR1 as SGHTA and CDR2 as FQGTGA. The CDR3 is 19 residues long, ends included. The CDR3 protein is CASSTTDRLQNRTPGSCFF.